This TCR beta chain was observed in a study of cytomegalovirus exposure and HLA in healthy donors. Overall study results and limits: Rare sequences made up most TCRs, while some public TCRs were found in many donors. It was reported that the classifier diagnosed cytomegalovirus status with high specificity and sensitivity in both the original and validation cohorts.

CDR3 length: 13 residues. The germline V gene encodes CDR1 SGDLS and CDR2 YYNGEE. V was cut by 0 bases and J by 9 bases, with 10 bases left in between. Each donor was healthy, and each was a bone marrow donor. Amplification used 60 Vbeta primers and 13 Jbeta primers. Sequenced by immunoSEQ multiplex PCR; TCRdb stores in-frame clones only, minus some. The data contain about 220,000 clones, 75% to 80% of them singletons. This clone occurred a few times. What it binds is not known. This sample includes further DNA sequences coding for the same CDR3. The genes are TRBV9 and TRBJ2-1, with D perhaps matching TRBD1 (6 bases). The sequenced material came from PBMCs. The sequence was obtained from a male donor in good health and CMV-seronegative. In DNA, the CDR3 is TGTGCCAGCAGCGTAGTTCTGGGGGCTGAGCAGTTCTTC. Translation gives CASSVVLGAEQFF.